This T cell receptor (beta chain) was obtained from a study of shared clonotypes between healthy human individuals. Points on this clone: The sample holds other DNA sequences that translate to the same CDR3.

The CDR3 runs 15 residues. Per germline, CDR1 MDHEN and CDR2 SYDVKM. V was clipped by 4 bases and J by 0 bases, with 10 bases between them. Assay: immunoSEQ multiplex PCR; the TCRdb copy retains only in-frame clones and omits some. Seen here are roughly 2,300,000 clones, under 95% observed once, and the top ten hold 0.37%. The chain recombines TRBV28 with TRBJ2-1, with a tentative D call TRBD2 (5 bases). The clonotype originates from a man aged 18 to 30 in good health. Some clones in this sample may be carry-over from other donors' samples. The sequenced material came from naive CD4+ T cells from PBMCs. Subset noted: CD45RA+ positively selected. In DNA form, the CDR3 reads TGTGCCAGCAGTTCACGGGGAAGCTCCTACAATGAGCAGTTCTTC. It specifies CASSSRGSSYNEQFF. The full variable domain, its missing parts supplied by reference TRBV28 and TRBJ2-1, is DVKVTQSSRYLVKRTGEKVFLECVQDMDHENMFWYRQDPGLGLRLIYFSYDVKMKEKGDIPEGYSVSREKKERFSLILESASTNQTSMYLCASSSRGSSYNEQFFGPGTRLTVL.